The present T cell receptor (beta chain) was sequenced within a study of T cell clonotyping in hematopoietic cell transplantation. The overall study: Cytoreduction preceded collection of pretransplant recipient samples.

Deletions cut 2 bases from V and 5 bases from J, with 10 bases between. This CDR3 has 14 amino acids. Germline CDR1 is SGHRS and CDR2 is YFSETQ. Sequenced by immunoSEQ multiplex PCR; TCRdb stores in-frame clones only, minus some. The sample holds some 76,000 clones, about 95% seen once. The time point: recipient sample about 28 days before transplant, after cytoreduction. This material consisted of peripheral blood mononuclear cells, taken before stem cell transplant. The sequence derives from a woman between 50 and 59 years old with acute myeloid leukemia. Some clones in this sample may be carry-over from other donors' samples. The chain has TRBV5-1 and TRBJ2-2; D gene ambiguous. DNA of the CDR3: TGCGCCAGCAGCTTTAGTAGGCGGACCGGGGAGCTGTTTTTT. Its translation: CASSFSRRTGELFF.